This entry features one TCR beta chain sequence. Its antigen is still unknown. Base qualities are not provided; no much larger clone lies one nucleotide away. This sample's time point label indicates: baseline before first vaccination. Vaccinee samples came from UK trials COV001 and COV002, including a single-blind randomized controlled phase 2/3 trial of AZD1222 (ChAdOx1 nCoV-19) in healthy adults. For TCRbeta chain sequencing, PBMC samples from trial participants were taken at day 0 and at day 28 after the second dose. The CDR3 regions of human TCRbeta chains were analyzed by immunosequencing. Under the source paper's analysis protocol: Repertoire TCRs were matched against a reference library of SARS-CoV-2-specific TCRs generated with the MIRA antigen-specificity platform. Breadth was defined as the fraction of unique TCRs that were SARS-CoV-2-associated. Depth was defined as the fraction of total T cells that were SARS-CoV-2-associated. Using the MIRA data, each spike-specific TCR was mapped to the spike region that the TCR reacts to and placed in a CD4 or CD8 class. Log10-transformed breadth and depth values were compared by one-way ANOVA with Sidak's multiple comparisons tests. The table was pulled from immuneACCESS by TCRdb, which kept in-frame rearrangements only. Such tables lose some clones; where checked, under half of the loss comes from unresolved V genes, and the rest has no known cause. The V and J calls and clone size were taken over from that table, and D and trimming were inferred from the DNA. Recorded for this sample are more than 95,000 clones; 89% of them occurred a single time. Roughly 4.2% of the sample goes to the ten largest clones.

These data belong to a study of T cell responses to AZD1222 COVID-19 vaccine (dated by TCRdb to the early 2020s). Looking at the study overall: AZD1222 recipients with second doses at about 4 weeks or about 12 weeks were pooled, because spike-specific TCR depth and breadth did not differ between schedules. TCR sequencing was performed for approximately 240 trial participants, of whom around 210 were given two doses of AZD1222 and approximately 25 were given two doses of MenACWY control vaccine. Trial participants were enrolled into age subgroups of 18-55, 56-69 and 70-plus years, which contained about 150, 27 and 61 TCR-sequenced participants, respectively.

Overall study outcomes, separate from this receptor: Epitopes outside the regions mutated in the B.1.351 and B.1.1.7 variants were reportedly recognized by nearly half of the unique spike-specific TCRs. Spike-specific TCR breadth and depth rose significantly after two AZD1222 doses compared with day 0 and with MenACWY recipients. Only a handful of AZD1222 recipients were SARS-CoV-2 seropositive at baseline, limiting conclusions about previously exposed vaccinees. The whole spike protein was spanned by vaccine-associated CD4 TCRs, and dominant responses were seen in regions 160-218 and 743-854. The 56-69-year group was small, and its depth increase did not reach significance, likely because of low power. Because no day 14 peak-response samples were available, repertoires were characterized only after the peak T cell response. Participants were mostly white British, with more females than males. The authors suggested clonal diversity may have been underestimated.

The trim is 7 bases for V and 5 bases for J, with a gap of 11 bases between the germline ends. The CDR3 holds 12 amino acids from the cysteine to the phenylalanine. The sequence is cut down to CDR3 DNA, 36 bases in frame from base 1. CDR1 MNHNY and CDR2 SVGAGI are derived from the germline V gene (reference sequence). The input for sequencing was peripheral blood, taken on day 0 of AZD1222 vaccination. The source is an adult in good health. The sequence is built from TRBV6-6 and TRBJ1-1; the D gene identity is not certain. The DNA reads TGTGCCAGCACCGAACCGTCTACTGAAGCTTTCTTT. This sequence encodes CASTEPSTEAFF.